This T cell receptor (beta chain) was captured in a study of response to subunit inactivated influenza vaccine. General study results and limits: The authors suggested that every seasonal influenza vaccination recruits few new T cells.

The CDR3 is 17 residues long. The germline V gene encodes CDR1 KGHDR and CDR2 SFDVKD. After removal of 5 bases from V and 0 bases from J, the junction contained 6 bases not matched to a gene. TCRdb ran MiXCR on the RT-PCR reads and lists one entry per CDR3 protein. The table includes around 760,000 distinct CDR3 sequences, approximately 15% detected once. This clonotype came up a few times. The target antigen is unknown. The chain has TRBV24-1 and TRBJ2-1; TRBD1 aligns across 10 bases. The material sequenced was PBMCs from blood, taken roughly 15 days before vaccination. The TCR comes from a man in his forties or fifties who received an inactivated influenza vaccine. The CDR3 DNA reads as TGTGCCACCAGTGGGGACAGGGGAGAGAGCTCCTACAATGAGCAGTTCTTC. Amino acid sequence: CATSGDRGESSYNEQFF.